The sequence of this TCR beta chain was determined in a study of T cell repertoires in cytomegalovirus infection. TCRdb used MiXCR to reprocess the reads, holding one entry per CDR3 protein. The sample includes some 560,000 distinct CDR3 sequences, approximately 40% seen only once; the top ten take over 45%. This clonotype was recorded at least ten times. Antigen: not known. CDR3 length: 11 residues. From germline, CDR1 is SGHTA and CDR2 FQGNSA. V was pared by 3 bases and J by 5 bases, with 3 bases between. This rearrangement joins TRBV7-2 to TRBJ2-3; D gene unclear. This receptor was identified in a human donor in good health (CMV status not recorded). Some clones in this sample may be carry-over from other donors' samples. The starting material was cultured PBMCs, obtained from culture after CMV antigen stimulation. The CDR3 DNA reads as TGTGCCAGCAGCTTTGGAGATACGCAGTATTTT. Translation gives CASSFGDTQYF.